Sequencing of this TCR beta chain was carried out in a study of vaccination and CD4 T cells after COVID-19. Treatment in this sample: roughly 11-day PBMC culture with coronavirus spike peptide pools or control peptides (ViraFEST assay). US Alpha, Beta and Delta variants postdated the positive PCR dates, which ran from March to December 2020. The cultures had half their medium swapped for fresh IL-2 medium on days 3 and 7. Culture proceeded for 10 days, and CD4+ T cells were then isolated by negative selection. Sequenced with the Oncomine TCR Beta short-read assay was DNA taken from cultured CD4+ T cells. Using its own MiXCR run on the PCR reads, TCRdb lists one record per CDR3 protein. The sample has 14,000 to 15,000 distinct CDR3 sequences, 26% seen once. General study results and limits: No early post-infection timepoints were studied, and convalescent patients studied were relatively few.

This clonotype was observed a handful of times. Its target is unknown. The CDR3 sequence is 17 residues long. Germline V gene lookup returns CDR1 SGHTA and CDR2 FQGNSA. The trim removed 2 bases at V and 5 bases at J, leaving 9 bases unmatched. Sequencing was performed on cultured CD4+ T cells from blood. This chain joins TRBV7-2 and TRBJ2-5, with TRBD2 identical over 12 bases. The TCR sequence derives from a human donor with COVID-19. The DNA of the CDR3 is TGTGCCAGCAGCTTACCCCTGGCTAGCGGGGGGGTTGAGACCCAGTACTTC. It translates to CASSLPLASGGVETQYF.